The 17 T cell receptor beta chains reported below all come from one sample, sequenced in a study of T cells in Graves' hyperthyroidism and ophthalmopathy. What was amplified from RNA transcripts were TCR beta CDR3 regions. During a first-round RT-PCR of the TCR CDR3, the HTBI primer set was used. TCRdb reanalysed the multiplex PCR reads using MiXCR and keeps one entry per CDR3 protein. In the table there are 270,000 or so distinct CDR3 sequences, 15% of which are singletons. The sequenced sample consisted of blood. The receptor set was obtained from a woman in her 50s with Graves' hyperthyroidism that later progressed to Graves' ophthalmopathy.

This clonotype has at least ten counts. The CDR3 DNA sequence: TGTGCCAGCAGTTCGACTGGTCTTAACACTGAAGCTTTCTTT. Its protein is CASSSTGLNTEAFF. This sequence joins TRBV28 and TRBJ1-1; D gene unclear. Trimming took off 4 bases at V and 2 bases at J, with 11 bases between the two ends. The CDR3 length is 14 residues. The germline gives CDR1 MDHEN, CDR2 SYDVKM. Combining the CDR3 with reference TRBV28 and TRBJ1-1 gives the whole variable domain DVKVTQSSRYLVKRTGEKVFLECVQDMDHENMFWYRQDPGLGLRLIYFSYDVKMKEKGDIPEGYSVSREKKERFSLILESASTNQTSMYLCASSSTGLNTEAFFGQGTRLTVV.

This clonotype was detected many times. The J gene is TRBJ2-3, the V gene TRBV20-1; perhaps TRBD2 as D (5 bases). V was pared by 5 bases and J by 0 bases, with 21 bases between. The CDR3 sequence is 17 residues long. CDR1 DFQATT and CDR2 SNEGSKA come from the germline V gene (reference sequence). As DNA, the CDR3 is TGCAGTGCTCCGGCCCCTGGGGAGAGCCTTAGCACAGATACGCAGTATTTT. It yields the protein CSAPAPGESLSTDTQYF.

The V gene is TRBV30, the J gene TRBJ1-4; TRBD1 might be the D (5 bases). Between the trimmed V and J ends, which lost 1 base and 4 bases, there was a span of 7 bases. The CDR3 contains 13 residues. Germline V gives CDR1 GTSNPN, CDR2 SVGIG (reference sequence). CDR3 protein: CAWSGGLNEKLFF. The CDR3 DNA sequence: TGTGCCTGGAGTGGGGGCCTTAATGAAAAACTGTTTTTT. Filled out from reference TRBV30 and TRBJ1-4, the complete variable domain reads SQTIHQWPATLVQPVGSPLSLECTVEGTSNPNLYWYRQAAGRGLQLLFYSVGIGQISSEVPQNLSASRPQDRQFILSSKKLLLSDSGFYLCAWSGGLNEKLFFGSGTQLSVL.

This clonotype was detected ten times or more. The J gene is TRBJ2-4, the V gene TRBV27, with D tentatively TRBD2 (5 bases). Germline V gene sequence: CDR1 MNHEY, CDR2 SMNVEV (reference sequence). This CDR3 spans 17 amino acids. Trimming cost V 3 bases and J 0 bases, with 15 bases left between them. CDR3 sequence reads: CASSLYIGAVAKNIQYF. The CDR3 coding sequence is TGTGCCAGCAGTTTGTATATTGGAGCGGTAGCCAAAAACATTCAGTACTTC.

A remark on this clonotype: A much larger clone lies a single base off, so this may be a read error. This chain uses TRBV27 with TRBJ2-7, with 7 nucleotides matching TRBD1. Germline CDR1 MNHEY, CDR2 SMNVEV (reference sequence). The CDR3 runs to 13 residues. V lost 5 bases and J lost 8; bases outside the gene matches: 9. CDR3 in DNA: TGTGCCAGCAGTACACTGGACAGGTACAAGCAGTACTTC. Translation: CASSTLDRYKQYF.

This clonotype was recorded many times. This chain joins TRBV20-1 and TRBJ2-7; D is ambiguous. In germline, CDR1 is DFQATT, CDR2 SNEGSKA (reference sequence). This CDR3 contains 14 residues. Trimming took off 6 bases at V and 3 bases at J, with 18 bases between the two ends. The CDR3 nucleotides read TGCAGTGCCCGGACCCCACTCGGCTACTACGAGCAGTACTTC. Amino acid sequence: CSARTPLGYYEQYF.

In this sample, this clonotype turned up many times. J is TRBJ2-7 and V is TRBV11-2, with 7 bases that match TRBD1. In germline, CDR1 is SGHAT, CDR2 FQNNGV. The CDR3 spans 14 residues. Trimming at V came to 5 bases and at J to 4 bases, leaving 8 bases not matched to a gene. CDR3 in amino acids: CASSVTGEGYEQYF. The DNA for the CDR3 is TGTGCCAGCAGCGTAACAGGGGAAGGGTACGAGCAGTACTTC.

The table lists this clonotype with many counts. The rearrangement uses TRBV29-1 and TRBJ2-2, with 10 nucleotides matching TRBD2. Germline V gives CDR1 SQVTM, CDR2 ANQGSEA. This CDR3 contains 13 residues. V lost 7 bases, J lost 9 bases, and 8 bases stayed unmatched. DNA of the CDR3: TGCAGCGCCGGAGCGGGAGGGAGCCGGGAGCTGTTTTTT. This sequence encodes CSAGAGGSRELFF.

This chain links TRBV5-1 with TRBJ2-5, with 10 bases identical to TRBD1. Germline values: CDR1 SGHRS, CDR2 YFSETQ. This CDR3 is built from 17 residues. With V trimmed by 3 bases and J by 2 bases, 10 bases remained unmatched. The CDR3 loop reads CASSSRTGGTLQETQYF. The CDR3 region has the DNA TGCGCCAGCAGCTCACGGACAGGGGGGACCTTACAAGAGACCCAGTACTTC.

This clonotype was found many times. This sequence joins TRBV20-1 and TRBJ2-1; D uncertain. This CDR3 has 13 amino acids. V was shortened by 6 bases and J by 9 bases, with 18 bases between the two germline ends. Germline V CDR1 and CDR2: DFQATT, SNEGSKA (reference sequence). The CDR3 loop is CSAGRPPLSEQFF. The CDR3, as DNA: TGCAGTGCGGGTCGACCGCCTTTGAGTGAGCAGTTCTTC.

There are many counts of this clonotype. V and J are TRBV11-2 and TRBJ2-1; D unclear. V lost 3 bases and J lost 10, with 25 bases in between. The CDR3 has 17 residues. CDR1 is SGHAT, CDR2 FQNNGV, per germline. This CDR3 reads CASSFWAPPRFNSEQFF. DNA of the CDR3: TGTGCCAGCAGCTTTTGGGCACCCCCCCGGTTCAACTCAGAGCAGTTCTTC.

This clonotype was counted many times. The chain joins TRBV18 to TRBJ2-2; tentative D call: TRBD2 (6 bases). V was clipped by 3 bases and J by 4 bases, with 12 bases between them. The germline V gene encodes CDR1 KGHSH and CDR2 LQKENI. This CDR3 region has 15 residues. The CDR3 is CASSPGLGSTGELFF. The CDR3 bases are TGTGCCAGCTCACCGGGTCTCGGGAGCACCGGGGAGCTGTTTTTT.

In its sample, this clonotype was seen many times. V usage is TRBV6-5 and J usage is TRBJ2-2, with D perhaps being TRBD1 or TRBD2 (5 bases each). Germline assignment: CDR1 MNHEY and CDR2 SVGAGI. Trimming took off 4 bases at V and 0 bases at J, with 9 bases between the two ends. This CDR3 is built from 15 residues. The CDR3 protein is CASSWGPANTGELFF. The CDR3 DNA sequence: TGTGCCAGCAGTTGGGGACCCGCGAACACCGGGGAGCTGTTTTTT.

V is TRBV9 and J is TRBJ2-1; tentatively, D is TRBD2 (5 bases). Germline V gene lookup returns CDR1 SGDLS and CDR2 YYNGEE. Trimming removed 4 bases from V and 7 bases from J, with 12 bases in between. This CDR3 contains 13 residues. CDR3 sequence: CASSFSGGNEQFF. The CDR3 coding sequence is TGTGCCAGCAGCTTCAGCGGCGGTAATGAGCAGTTCTTC.

This clonotype was observed a few times. The chain is built from TRBV20-1 and TRBJ1-2; D remains ambiguous. V lost 6 bases and J lost 9, with 17 bases in between. The CDR3 length is 12 residues. Germline CDR1 reads DFQATT; CDR2 reads SNEGSKA (reference sequence). The CDR3 spells CSAIPPGVSYTF. CDR3 nucleotide sequence: TGCAGTGCCATCCCCCCGGGCGTTAGCTACACCTTC.

In its sample, this clonotype was seen a few times. The chain joins TRBV5-8 to TRBJ2-2; 7 bases agree with TRBD1. The CDR3 spans 17 residues. Germline CDR1 SGHTS, CDR2 YDEGEE. The V gene end was trimmed by 3 bases and the J gene end by 2 bases; junction bases not matched to a gene: 10. Here the CDR3 reads CASSSPGGTDNTGELFF. CDR3 in DNA: TGTGCCAGCAGCTCCCCCGGTGGGACAGATAACACCGGGGAGCTGTTTTTT. Full variable domain (outside the CDR3, taken from reference TRBV5-8 and TRBJ2-2): EAGVTQSPTHLIKTRGQQATLRCSPISGHTSVYWYQQALGLGLQFLLWYDEGEERNRGNFPPRFSGRQFPNYSSELNVNALELEDSALYLCASSSPGGTDNTGELFFGEGSRLTVL.

The chain joins TRBV6-1 to TRBJ1-4, with D possibly matching TRBD1 (6 bases). Germline loops: CDR1 MNHNS, CDR2 SASEGT. CDR3 length: 13 amino acids. V gave up 5 bases and J gave up 10 bases, with 14 bases separating them. The DNA of the CDR3 is TGTGCCAGCAGTTGGGACATTATGGGAAAACTGTTTTTT. It is translated as CASSWDIMGKLFF.